This T cell receptor (beta chain) stems from a study of shared clonotypes between healthy human individuals. Trimming took 2 bases from V and 3 from J, leaving 11 bases between them. The CDR3 is made up of 14 amino acids. Germline V gene data show CDR1 as SGDLS and CDR2 as YYNGEE. Original methodology: As immunoSEQ supplied junction-only sequences (without quality scores), filtering differed. Generated by immunoSEQ multiplex PCR, the TCRdb table keeps only in-frame clones and is missing some. The D gene and trimming were derived from the DNA, and the V and J assignments and clone size from that table. The table lists under 750,000 clones, roughly 72% of them singletons. In this sample, this clone turned up many times. What it recognizes is unknown. Study-wide results and limits: The study's rarefaction showed incomplete sorted-subset sequencing despite large depth. Among non-shared clonotypes, generation probabilities were lower than among those shared by all four donors.

The clonotype originates from a woman aged 25 to 39 in good health. Sample: memory CD4+ T cells sorted from blood. Described subset: CD45RA-negative fraction. J is TRBJ1-2 and V is TRBV9; a possible D gene is TRBD1 (6 bases). The CDR3 spells CASSVTGMDYGYTF. Written as DNA, the CDR3 is TGTGCCAGCAGCGTTACAGGGATGGACTATGGCTACACCTTC.